These 5 T cell receptor beta chains came from one sample sequenced in a study of T-cell memory formation after mild COVID-19. A single record per CDR3 protein comes from TCRdb applying MiXCR to the 5' RACE reads. Among approximately 300,000 distinct CDR3 sequences listed, approximately 20% were seen once. Sequencing was done on a sample of PBMCs or a T cell subset sorted from them (not recorded which). Source of these receptors: a man aged 18 to 29 who had mild COVID-19 (a few samples of this study predate the infection). Cell type and time point are not known.

J is TRBJ2-5 and V is TRBV7-3; D perhaps matches TRBD2 (6 bases). Trimming stripped 2 bases from V and 5 bases from J, with 12 bases between. CDR1 is SGHTA and CDR2 is FQGTGA in the germline V gene. The CDR3 sequence is 14 residues long. CDR3 in amino acids: CASSLGGNGETQYF. The DNA of the CDR3 is TGTGCCAGCAGCTTAGGAGGGAACGGGGAGACCCAGTACTTC.

The gene calls are TRBV5-1 and TRBJ2-5; either TRBD1 or TRBD2 may fit D (5 bases each). V shed 0 bases and J shed 7 bases, with 19 bases lying between them. The germline V gene has CDR1 SGHRS and CDR2 YFSETQ. CDR3 length: 16 residues. CDR3 sequence reads: CASSLAVGPPEGTQYF. CDR3 nucleotides: TGCGCCAGCAGCTTGGCCGTGGGACCCCCTGAGGGGACCCAGTACTTC.

This clonotype came up a few times. The chain carries TRBV7-2 and TRBJ2-4; TRBD2 agrees at 11 bases. CDR1 SGHTA and CDR2 FQGNSA come from the germline V gene. This CDR3 has 14 amino acids. Trimming removed 3 bases from V and 8 bases from J; junction bases left unmatched: 3. CDR3 loop: CASSFSGGEDIQYF. Here the CDR3 DNA reads TGTGCCAGCAGCTTTAGCGGGGGGGAGGACATTCAGTACTTC.

The chain uses TRBV6-5 and TRBJ1-5; D perhaps matches TRBD1 (5 bases). CDR3 length equals 15 residues. Germline CDR1 MNHEY, CDR2 SVGAGI. V lost 2 bases and J lost 0, with 8 bases in between. The CDR3 sequence: CASSYGANSNQPQHF. Here the CDR3 DNA reads TGTGCCAGCAGTTACGGGGCAAATAGCAATCAGCCCCAGCATTTT.

The chain combines TRBV12-3 or TRBV12-4 with TRBJ1-3; D remains ambiguous. There are 13 residues in the CDR3. Trimming took off 6 bases at V and 0 bases at J, with 6 bases between the two ends. The CDR3 DNA reads as TGTGCCAGCAGGCTCGCCTCTGGAAACACCATATATTTT. Protein product: CASRLASGNTIYF.